The sequence of this T cell receptor beta chain was determined in a study of blood T cell repertoires in COVID-19. Turning to the study itself: T cells, B-cell-depleted T cells, or PBMCs provided the cDNA or gDNA that served as material.

Some clones are missing from TCRdb's copy, which holds only in-frame ones; the method was immunoSEQ multiplex PCR. The table includes 130,000 to 150,000 clones, about 80% detected once. V was cut by 2 bases and J by 1 base, with 6 bases left in between. The CDR3 extends over 14 amino acids. Germline CDR1 and CDR2: MNHEY and SVGEGT. Participant-given clinical history determined each cohort assignment. Two negative PCRs, clearance, or symptom resolution had been documented for recovered Cohort 3 donors. Sequencing was performed on PBMCs or T cells enriched from blood (not recorded which). The chain joins TRBV6-2 or TRBV6-3 to TRBJ1-3; D is unclear. The receptor's source is a man in his fifties who had recovered from COVID-19. The CDR3 spells CASSYGTSGNTIYF. The DNA of the CDR3 is TGTGCCAGCAGTTACGGTACTTCTGGAAACACCATATATTTT.